These T cell receptor beta chains were read from a single sample in a study of cytotoxic CD8 clonotypes in ibrutinib-treated CLL. Only in-frame clones appear in the TCRdb table, and some are missing; sequencing was by immunoSEQ multiplex PCR. The data hold more than 70,000 clones, with around 79% observed a single time. The sample here was PBMCs, taken after 12 months of ibrutinib treatment. Receptors were obtained from a human donor with chronic lymphocytic leukemia. Each CDR3 is given with its conserved first and last residue. D genes are given only for firm matches. A clone size is listed for some rows: how often the clone was seen (once, few, many), or a class if it is expanded.

j_call d_call v_call clone_size cdr3_nt cdr3_aa
TRBJ2-2 TRBD1 TRBV5-1 - TGCGCCAGCAGCTTGGAGGGACAGGGGTGGACCGGGGAGCTGTTTTTT CASSLEGQGWTGELFF
TRBJ1-1 TRBD1 TRBV29-1 - TGCAGCGTAGCCGACAGGGGGGTGAGGGCTTTCTTT CSVADRGVRAFF
TRBJ1-2 - TRBV9 - TGTGCCAGCAGCAGAGGGCCCACCGACTATGGCTACACCTTC CASSRGPTDYGYTF
TRBJ2-5 TRBD2 TRBV10-2 - TGCGCCAGCAGTCCGGGACTAGCGGGAGTGGAGACCCAGTACTTC CASSPGLAGVETQYF
TRBJ1-2 - TRBV7-2 - TGTGCCAGCACCTCCCCGGGGGGGGGCGGGAACTATGGCTACACCTTC CASTSPGGGGNYGYTF
TRBJ2-1 - TRBV7-2 - TGTGCCAGCAGCCCCCCCCCAGGGGTCCCCCAATATGAGCAGTTCTTC CASSPPPGVPQYEQFF
TRBJ2-4 - TRBV7-8 - TGTGCCAGCAGCTTGGGACCAAACATTCAGTACTTC CASSLGPNIQYF
TRBJ1-1 - TRBV6-6 - TGTGCCAGCAGTTACGTTATGGCGAACACTGAAGCTTTCTTT CASSYVMANTEAFF
TRBJ1-4 - TRBV19 - TGTGCCAGTAGTCCCGGACACGGATCGAATGAGGGAGTTTTT CASSPGHGSNEGVF
TRBJ2-7 TRBD2 TRBV6-5 once TGTGCCAGCAGGACTAGCGGGTACGAGCAGTACTTC CASRTSGYEQYF
TRBJ2-1 TRBD2 TRBV4-1 - TGCGCCAGCAGCCAAGAGGCCCCACTAGCGGTGGGGAGCAATGAGCAGTTCTTC CASSQEAPLAVGSNEQFF
TRBJ2-5 - TRBV10-3 - TGTGCCATCAGTGACTCCCGGGGGGAGACCCAGTACTTC CAISDSRGETQYF
TRBJ1-5 TRBD1 TRBV19 - TGTGCCAGTAGTGTGGGACAGGAGAATCAGCCCCAGCATTTT CASSVGQENQPQHF
TRBJ1-4 TRBD1 TRBV4-3 - TGCGCCAGCAGCCACAGCCCCGGGACAGGGGGTGAAAAACTGTTTTTT CASSHSPGTGGEKLFF
TRBJ2-7 - TRBV5-3 - TGTGCCAGAAGCCCCGACGAGGCCCGCGATGCCGAGCAGTACTTC CARSPDEARDAEQYF
TRBJ2-1 TRBD1 TRBV27 - TGTGCCAGCAGCCGCGGGACAGGGGTGTTTGAGCAGTTCTTC CASSRGTGVFEQFF
TRBJ2-1 - TRBV18 - TGTGCCAGCTCACCACCGGGAGGGGGCGAAAAAGAGGAGTTCTTC CASSPPGGGEKEEFF
TRBJ1-4 - TRBV30 - TGTGCCTGGCGGGATTTCGGTGAAAAACTGTTTTTT CAWRDFGEKLFF
TRBJ2-3 - TRBV7-2 - TGTGCCAGCAGCGGAACACGCACAGATACGCAGTATTTT CASSGTRTDTQYF
TRBJ1-5 - TRBV30 - TGTGCCTGGAGTGTGGGGGGCAATCAGCCCCAGCATTTT CAWSVGGNQPQHF
TRBJ2-4 - TRBV4-1 - TGCGCCAGCAGCCAAGACGGCCCAAACATTCAGTACTTC CASSQDGPNIQYF
TRBJ1-5 - TRBV2 - TGTGCCAGCAATGGACCAGGGCAGCCCCAGCATTTT CASNGPGQPQHF
TRBJ1-1 - TRBV5-1 - TGCGCCAGCAGCTTGGACCCTGCGGGTCCAACTGAAGCTTTCTTT CASSLDPAGPTEAFF
TRBJ2-1 TRBD2 TRBV28 - TGTGCCAGCAGTTTTTGGGCTAGCGGATACAATGAGCAGTTCTTC CASSFWASGYNEQFF
TRBJ2-1 - TRBV27 - TGTGCCAGCAGTTTATGCCCCGGCGATGAGCAGTTCTTC CASSLCPGDEQFF
TRBJ1-2 TRBD1 TRBV28 - TGTGCCAGCAGTTTAGGGGACAGGGATGGTGGCTACACCTTC CASSLGDRDGGYTF
TRBJ1-5 - TRBV19 few TGTGCCAACAGGAAAGGGCCCCAGCATTTT CANRKGPQHF
TRBJ2-3 - TRBV4-2 - TGTGCCAGCAGCCCAAGACTAGTGAGCACAGATACGCAGTATTTT CASSPRLVSTDTQYF
TRBJ1-5 - TRBV18 once TGTGCCAGCACCCGGGCAGAATATAGCAATCAGCCCCAGCATTTT CASTRAEYSNQPQHF
TRBJ2-2 TRBD1 TRBV5-3 - TGTGCCAGAAGCCCCGGCCCCCCAGGGGGTTGGGGCGGGGAGCTGTTTTTT CARSPGPPGGWGGELFF
TRBJ2-5 - TRBV7-3 few TGTGCCAGCAGCTTGGGACCCTCAGGGGAGACCCAGTACTTC CASSLGPSGETQYF
TRBJ1-1 - TRBV7-2 - TGTGCCAGCAGCCCGCGGGCAGGGGATAACACTGAAGCTTTCTTT CASSPRAGDNTEAFF
TRBJ1-2 TRBD1 TRBV29-1 once TGCAGCGTTGAAGATGGGCAGGGGGCCTATGGCTACACCTTC CSVEDGQGAYGYTF
TRBJ1-1 - TRBV7-6 - TGTGCCAGCAGCCCAGGCTGGAACACTGAAGCTTTCTTT CASSPGWNTEAFF
TRBJ1-5 - TRBV10-3 - TGTGCCATCAAGGGGGGCGAGAGCAATCAGCCCCAGCATTTT CAIKGGESNQPQHF
TRBJ2-7 - TRBV7-9 - TGTGCCAGCAGCTTAGCGGGCGGGGACTACGAGCAGTACTTC CASSLAGGDYEQYF
TRBJ1-5 - TRBV5-6 - TGTGCCAGCAGCTTACAGGGAGGGATTGGCAATCAGCCCCAGCATTTT CASSLQGGIGNQPQHF
TRBJ1-2 TRBD1 TRBV27 - TGTGCCAGCAGTCCCGGACAGGGCCCACCCCTCTATGGCTACACCTTC CASSPGQGPPLYGYTF
TRBJ2-3 - TRBV6-4 - TGTGCCAGCAGTGAGGTGGGGACAGATACGCAGTATTTT CASSEVGTDTQYF
TRBJ2-7 TRBD1 TRBV5-1 - TGCGCCAGCAGCCCCGCCGACAGGGCGTTTGGCGAGCAGTACTTC CASSPADRAFGEQYF
TRBJ2-2 - TRBV6-1 - TGTGCCAGCAGTGAAGCGCCCGGGCTACCGAACACCGGGGAGCTGTTTTTT CASSEAPGLPNTGELFF
TRBJ2-6 - TRBV7-6 - TGTGCCAGCAGCTTAGGCGTTACCGGGGGTAACGTTCTAAGCTCTGGGGCCAACGTCCTGACTTTC CASSLGVTGGNVLSSGANVLTF
TRBJ1-3 - TRBV7-6 once TGTGCCAGCAGCTTAGGAGGGGCGGCTGGAAACACCATATATTTT CASSLGGAAGNTIYF
TRBJ2-5 - TRBV6-5 - TGTGCCAGCAGTCACCCAACAGGGGAGACCCAGTACTTC CASSHPTGETQYF
TRBJ2-7 - TRBV7-3 - TGTGCCAGCAGCCCCGGACTGGGCTCCTACGAGCAGTACTTC CASSPGLGSYEQYF
TRBJ1-1 TRBD1 TRBV28 - TGTGCCAGCAGTGCGGGACAGGGGACCACTGAAGCTTTCTTT CASSAGQGTTEAFF
TRBJ1-3 - TRBV7-9 - TGTGCCAGCAGCCCCAACCCGAGCTCTGGAAACACCATATATTTT CASSPNPSSGNTIYF